These T cell receptor beta chains were read from a single sample in a study of T-cell memory formation after mild COVID-19. TCRdb re-called the 5' RACE reads with MiXCR, one entry per CDR3 protein. The data contain roughly 250,000 distinct CDR3 sequences, about 15% of them singletons. The specimen was PBMCs or a T cell subset sorted from them (not recorded which). The receptors here all came from a man aged 18 to 29 who had mild COVID-19 (a few samples of this study predate the infection). Cell type and time point are not known. CDR3s include the opening cysteine and the closing phenylalanine or tryptophan. A D gene is named only where the DNA matches it firmly. The listing skips clone size in some rows; elsewhere it reads once, few, many or a size class.

abundance	v_gene	j_gene	d_gene	CDR3aa	CDR3nt
-	TRBV6-2/TRBV6-3	TRBJ1-2	TRBD1	CASSFGTVLNYGYTF	TGTGCCAGCAGTTTCGGGACAGTTCTTAACTATGGCTACACCTTC
-	TRBV7-6	TRBJ2-7	-	CASSAAGPYEQYF	TGTGCCAGCAGCGCCGCGGGACCCTACGAGCAGTACTTC
-	TRBV27	TRBJ1-1	-	CASSLLSANTEAFF	TGTGCCAGCAGTTTATTGTCCGCGAACACTGAAGCTTTCTTT
-	TRBV2	TRBJ2-7	-	CASKIVVDEQYF	TGTGCCAGCAAGATTGTTGTGGACGAGCAGTACTTC
-	TRBV20-1	TRBJ1-1	-	CSARGVSEAFF	TGCAGTGCTAGAGGTGTCAGTGAAGCTTTCTTT
few	TRBV4-3	TRBJ2-3	-	CASSQDWSTDTQYF	TGCGCCAGCAGCCAAGATTGGAGCACAGATACGCAGTATTTT
once	TRBV4-2	TRBJ1-2	-	CASSQDEGGGYGYTF	TGTGCCAGCAGCCAAGATGAGGGGGGAGGCTATGGCTACACCTTC
many	TRBV7-2	TRBJ1-6	TRBD1	CASSFGDRRRSPLHF	TGTGCCAGCAGCTTCGGGGACAGAAGGCGATCACCCCTCCACTTT
-	TRBV7-2	TRBJ1-5	-	CASSLGRGLIEPQHF	TGTGCCAGCAGCTTAGGCCGGGGTCTAATCGAGCCCCAGCATTTT
-	TRBV7-2	TRBJ2-5	-	CASSSGQQETQYF	TGTGCCAGCAGCTCCGGACAGCAAGAGACCCAGTACTTC
-	TRBV7-2	TRBJ2-1	-	CASSPAVTGSRPQFF	TGTGCCAGCAGCCCGGCAGTCACAGGGAGTCGACCCCAGTTCTTC
few	TRBV20-1	TRBJ1-2	-	CSALTNYGYTF	TGCAGTGCCCTCACCAACTATGGCTACACCTTC
few	TRBV6-1	TRBJ1-5	-	CASSGQVNQPQHF	TGTGCCAGCAGTGGTCAAGTCAATCAGCCCCAGCATTTT
few	TRBV30	TRBJ2-7	TRBD2	CAWSSGSGTYYEQYF	TGTGCCTGGAGTAGTGGCAGCGGGACCTACTACGAGCAGTACTTC
-	TRBV2	TRBJ2-3	-	CASTGLGPDTQYF	TGTGCCAGCACGGGCCTCGGCCCAGATACGCAGTATTTT
-	TRBV20-1	TRBJ1-2	-	CSAEVREGYGYTF	TGCAGTGCTGAAGTTCGGGAAGGCTATGGCTACACCTTC
-	TRBV11-2	TRBJ2-5	TRBD2	CASSLTAGGTETQYF	TGTGCCAGCAGCTTAACAGCGGGGGGGACAGAGACCCAGTACTTC
few	TRBV20-1	TRBJ2-3	-	CSARDGGARVTQYF	TGCAGTGCTAGAGATGGAGGGGCGCGGGTTACGCAGTATTTT
few	TRBV29-1	TRBJ1-1	-	CSVVSSSAEAFF	TGCAGCGTTGTATCCAGTTCGGCTGAAGCTTTCTTT
few	TRBV11-2	TRBJ2-7	-	CASSLVHEQYF	TGTGCCAGCAGCTTAGTTCACGAGCAGTACTTC
-	TRBV7-2	TRBJ2-5	TRBD2	CASSRASGGSETQYF	TGTGCCAGCAGCCGAGCTAGCGGGGGGTCGGAGACCCAGTACTTC
few	TRBV5-1	TRBJ2-3	TRBD2	CASSLASGGLIYASTDTQYF	TGCGCCAGCAGCTTGGCTAGCGGGGGGCTGATTTACGCTAGCACAGATACGCAGTATTTT
-	TRBV11-2	TRBJ1-2	-	CASSLGRYGYGYTF	TGTGCCAGCAGCTTAGGGCGGTATGGCTATGGCTACACCTTC
-	TRBV6-6	TRBJ1-5	TRBD1	CASSSDRGFRSQPQHF	TGTGCCAGCAGTTCGGACAGGGGTTTTCGGAGTCAGCCCCAGCATTTT
-	TRBV5-5	TRBJ2-2	-	CASSKGQPTTGELFF	TGTGCCAGCAGCAAAGGACAGCCCACCACCGGGGAGCTGTTTTTT
-	TRBV6-6	TRBJ1-2	-	CASSPLDSNRGYGYTF	TGTGCCAGCAGTCCCCTGGACTCCAATAGGGGCTATGGCTACACCTTC
-	TRBV11-2	TRBJ2-5	TRBD1	CASSLRDREDFKTQYF	TGTGCCAGCAGCTTACGGGACAGGGAAGATTTCAAGACCCAGTACTTC
many	TRBV7-2	TRBJ2-3	TRBD2	CASSPFGGGSTDTQYF	TGTGCCAGCAGCCCATTTGGCGGGGGGAGCACAGATACGCAGTATTTT
few	TRBV6-1	TRBJ1-2	-	CARKTTHGYTF	TGTGCCAGGAAGACTACACATGGCTACACCTTC
-	TRBV18	TRBJ2-3	-	CASSPGPGDTQYF	TGTGCCAGCTCACCAGGTCCGGGAGATACGCAGTATTTT
many	TRBV3-1	TRBJ2-5	TRBD2	CASSQLAGEETQYF	TGTGCCAGCAGCCAACTAGCGGGGGAAGAGACCCAGTACTTC
many	TRBV6-2/TRBV6-3	TRBJ1-5	TRBD1	CASSYHERTGQPQHF	TGTGCCAGCAGTTACCACGAACGGACAGGACAGCCCCAGCATTTT